A single sample is the source of the 30 T cell receptor beta chains below, sequenced in a study of graft-versus-host responses after intestinal transplantation. What these receptors recognize is not known. Some clones are missing from TCRdb's copy, which holds only in-frame ones; the method was immunoSEQ multiplex PCR. The sample shows 81,000 or so clones, over 80% of them seen only once. Sequenced here: unstimulated CD8+ T cells sorted from spleen or lymph node cells, sampled before transplant. The receptors here all came from a human donor who was the organ donor for an intestinal transplant.

V is TRBV6-6 and J is TRBJ2-2; D not certain. Deletions cut 8 bases from V and 6 bases from J, with 22 bases between. The CDR3 runs to 16 residues. Germline V CDR1 and CDR2: MNHNY, SVGAGI (reference sequence). The DNA for the CDR3 is TGTGCCAGCCTCCCTCCGCGGATCCCTAAGCCCGGGGAGCTGTTTTTT. It translates to CASLPPRIPKPGELFF.

The chain has TRBV27 and TRBJ1-6, with D uncertain. The CDR3 contains 14 residues. Trimming took 6 bases from V and 14 from J, leaving 20 bases between them. Looked up from germline, CDR1 is MNHEY and CDR2 is SMNVEV (reference sequence). The CDR3 DNA is TGTGCCAGCAGGGATCTCATTGGAACCGGGGCCCTCCACTTT. This gives the protein CASRDLIGTGALHF.

V gene TRBV28 combines with J gene TRBJ2-7; the match to TRBD2 covers 11 bases. The CDR3 runs 16 residues. J lost 0 bases, V lost 4 bases, and 5 bases had no gene match. Germline V gene data show CDR1 as MDHEN and CDR2 as SYDVKM. CDR3 in amino acids: CASSYLSGRASYEQYF. CDR3 in DNA: TGTGCCAGCAGTTACCTTAGCGGGAGGGCCTCCTACGAGCAGTACTTC.

Remarks on this clone: The sample has other DNA sequences that encode this CDR3 too. V usage is TRBV6-1 and J usage is TRBJ2-3; TRBD2 aligns across 14 bases. The V segment lost 4 bases and the J segment 4 bases; nucleotides outside the gene matches: 1. The CDR3 loop spans 15 amino acids. CDR1 is MNHNS, CDR2 SASEGT, per germline. The CDR3 region has the DNA TGTGCCAGCAGTGGACTAGCGGGGGGGCCAGATACGCAGTATTTT. It translates to CASSGLAGGPDTQYF.

The chain couples TRBV9 to TRBJ1-1; D is ambiguous. The CDR3 length is 11 residues. V was cut by 4 bases and J by 5 bases, with 6 bases left in between. The germline gives CDR1 SGDLS, CDR2 YYNGEE. The CDR3 reads CASSPTTEAFF. For the CDR3, the DNA is TGTGCCAGCAGCCCGACAACTGAAGCTTTCTTT.

The chain carries TRBV4-1 and TRBJ2-5; weak D call: TRBD1 (6 bases). V was trimmed by 3 bases and J by 5 bases, leaving 22 bases between them. The CDR3 consists of 17 residues. CDR1 and CDR2 from the germline V gene are MGHRA and YSYEKL. The CDR3 DNA is TGCGCCAGCAGCCATTATCGGACAGTTAGGGGCCAGGAGACCCAGTACTTC. This translates into CASSHYRTVRGQETQYF.

V usage is TRBV7-9 and J usage is TRBJ2-1, with TRBD2 matching over 14 bases. CDR3 size: 14 residues. Germline V gives CDR1 SEHNR, CDR2 FQNEAQ (reference sequence). J was trimmed by 7 bases and V by 8 bases; bases with no gene match: 4. The DNA of the CDR3 is TGTGCCAGCCTTGGACTAGCGGGGGGAAATGAGCAGTTCTTC. It codes for CASLGLAGGNEQFF.

This chain links TRBV30 with TRBJ1-4, with D possibly matching TRBD1 (5 bases). This CDR3 has 13 amino acids. Germline loops: CDR1 GTSNPN, CDR2 SVGIG (reference sequence). V was pared by 1 base and J by 4 bases, with 7 bases between. CDR3 sequence reads: CAWSGGDNEKLFF. The DNA for the CDR3 is TGTGCCTGGAGTGGGGGGGATAATGAAAAACTGTTTTTT.

This rearrangement joins TRBV2 to TRBJ1-6, with 9 nucleotides matching TRBD1. Germline lookup yields CDR1 SNHLY and CDR2 FYNNEI. This CDR3 is built from 16 residues. Unmatched junction bases numbered 14, after V lost 9 bases and J lost 8 bases. The CDR3 loop is CARGGYRGREDSPLHF. CDR3 DNA sequence: TGTGCCAGGGGGGGGTACAGGGGGCGAGAGGATTCACCCCTCCACTTT. Combining the CDR3 with reference TRBV2 and TRBJ1-6 gives the whole variable domain EPEVTQTPSHQVTQMGQEVILRCVPISNHLYFYWYRQILGQKVEFLVSFYNNEISEKSEIFDDQFSVERPDGSNFTLKIRSTKLEDSAMYFCARGGYRGREDSPLHFGNGTRLTVT.

The chain couples TRBV11-3 to TRBJ2-7; 10 bases match TRBD2. The length of the CDR3 is 17 residues. V lost 5 bases, J lost 5 bases, and 15 bases stayed unmatched. The germline gives CDR1 SGHNT, CDR2 YENEEA. The CDR3 nucleotides read TGTGCCAGCAGCGAAGGCCTTGGGCTAGCGGGAGCCCACGAGCAGTACTTC. The encoded protein is CASSEGLGLAGAHEQYF.

The V and J genes are TRBV28 and TRBJ2-7, with a tentative D call TRBD1 (6 bases). This CDR3 contains 16 residues. Germline CDR1 reads MDHEN; CDR2 reads SYDVKM. Deletions cut 5 bases from V and 0 bases from J, with 17 bases between. The CDR3 DNA is TGTGCCAGCAGTACCAACAGGGAAGAGGACTCCTACGAGCAGTACTTC. Translating gives CASSTNREEDSYEQYF.

The chain has TRBV4-1 and TRBJ1-1, with 9 nucleotides matching TRBD1. The V gene end was trimmed by 4 bases and the J gene end by 5 bases; junction bases not matched to a gene: 14. This CDR3 is 17 amino acids long. The germline V gene encodes CDR1 MGHRA and CDR2 YSYEKL. This CDR3 reads CASSPRGDRGRKTEAFF. The DNA for the CDR3 is TGCGCCAGCAGCCCGAGAGGAGACAGGGGGAGGAAAACTGAAGCTTTCTTT.

To note about this clone: At one end, the junction sequence differs from germline, possibly due to a read error. The chain is built from TRBV11-1 and TRBJ2-1; 7 nucleotides line up with TRBD2. The germline CDR1 and CDR2 sequences are SGHAT and FQDESV (reference sequence). The length of the CDR3 is 16 residues. Written as DNA, the CDR3 is TGTGCCAACAGCTTATGGTCCAGCGGGGACTACAATGAGCAGTTCTTC. Amino acids: CANSLWSSGDYNEQFF.

The chain combines TRBV5-6 with TRBJ2-5; TRBD2 matches 7 bases. The CDR3 contains 15 residues. In germline, CDR1 is SGHDT, CDR2 YYEEEE. With 2 bases clipped from V and 1 base from J, the junction kept 5 bases outside the gene matches. The CDR3: CASSFLGRGQETQYF. The CDR3 region has the DNA TGTGCCAGCAGCTTCCTTGGGAGGGGCCAAGAGACCCAGTACTTC. The entire variable domain, with the rest obtained from reference TRBV5-6 and TRBJ2-5, is as follows: DAGVTQSPTHLIKTRGQQVTLRCSPKSGHDTVSWYQQALGQGPQFIFQYYEEEERQRGNFPDRFSGHQFPNYSSELNVNALLLGDSALYLCASSFLGRGQETQYFGPGTRLLVL.

The V call is TRBV6-1, the J call TRBJ2-7, with TRBD2 matching 10 bases. This CDR3 is 14 amino acids long. V lost 3 bases and J lost 4; bases outside the gene matches: 3. Germline CDR1 MNHNS, CDR2 SASEGT. CDR3 region: CASSDLAGVYEQYF. Here the CDR3 DNA reads TGTGCCAGCAGTGATCTAGCGGGAGTGTACGAGCAGTACTTC.

The genes are TRBV18 and TRBJ1-1; tentatively, D is TRBD1 (5 bases). The CDR3 has 13 amino acids. Germline V gene data show CDR1 as KGHSH and CDR2 as LQKENI. The V end lost 5 bases, the J end lost 1 base, and 8 bases lay between the germline ends. The CDR3 DNA follows: TGTGCCAGCTCAGGGGCGGAGAACACTGAAGCTTTCTTT. Protein product: CASSGAENTEAFF. Combining the CDR3 with reference TRBV18 and TRBJ1-1 gives the whole variable domain NAGVMQNPRHLVRRRGQEARLRCSPMKGHSHVYWYRQLPEEGLKFMVYLQKENIIDESGMPKERFSAEFPKEGPSILRIQQVVRGDSAAYFCASSGAENTEAFFGQGTRLTVV.

This clone was recorded once. The chain employs TRBV6-5 and TRBJ1-1; D unclear. V was shortened by 5 bases and J by 2 bases, with 12 bases between the two germline ends. Germline V CDR1 and CDR2: MNHEY, SVGAGI. The CDR3 is made up of 14 amino acids. The CDR3 sequence is CASSPPGGNTEAFF. CDR3 nucleotide sequence: TGTGCCAGCAGTCCTCCGGGAGGTAACACTGAAGCTTTCTTT.

The chain combines TRBV9 with TRBJ2-1; a possible D gene is TRBD2 (7 bases). This CDR3 comprises 15 residues. Trimming took off 5 bases at V and 1 base at J, with 13 bases between the two ends. Looked up from germline, CDR1 is SGDLS and CDR2 is YYNGEE. Here the CDR3 DNA reads TGTGCCAGCAGACCAGCGGGACAATCCTACAATGAGCAGTTCTTC. Translating it yields CASRPAGQSYNEQFF.

The chain has TRBV5-5 and TRBJ1-5; D not resolved. CDR3 length: 16 amino acids. V was trimmed by 0 bases and J by 9 bases, leaving 19 bases between them. CDR1 and CDR2 from the germline V gene are SGHKS and YYEKEE (reference sequence). The CDR3 spells CASSLAPARSGRPQHF. The CDR3 bases are TGTGCCAGCAGCTTGGCCCCCGCCCGGAGCGGTCGGCCCCAGCATTTT.

The chain joins TRBV9 to TRBJ2-7, with D perhaps matching TRBD2 (6 bases). CDR3 length: 15 residues. The V and J ends lost 0 bases and 5 bases respectively, with 15 bases between them. Germline V gene lookup returns CDR1 SGDLS and CDR2 YYNGEE. The CDR3 bases are TGTGCCAGCAGCGTAGGGGACTCTAACGTCGACGAGCAGTACTTC. This translates into CASSVGDSNVDEQYF.

J is TRBJ2-7 and V is TRBV28; 7 bases map to TRBD2. V lost 7 bases, J lost 9 bases, and 21 bases stayed unmatched. CDR3 length: 16 residues. Germline CDR1 and CDR2: MDHEN and SYDVKM. In DNA form, the CDR3 reads TGTGCCAGCACCAGCGGGACTCCAGACGCCGGTTCCGGGCAGTACTTC. This gives the protein CASTSGTPDAGSGQYF. The full variable domain, completed using reference TRBV28 and TRBJ2-7, is DVKVTQSSRYLVKRTGEKVFLECVQDMDHENMFWYRQDPGLGLRLIYFSYDVKMKEKGDIPEGYSVSREKKERFSLILESASTNQTSMYLCASTSGTPDAGSGQYFGPGTRLTVT.

The sample holds one count of this clone. The V gene is TRBV11-3, the J gene TRBJ2-7; 8 bases fit TRBD2. J gave up 4 bases and V 6 bases, and 23 bases lay outside the gene matches. Germline CDR1 SGHNT, CDR2 YENEEA. The CDR3 length is 19 residues. The CDR3 DNA sequence: TGTGCCAGCAGATACCAGCGGGGGCTTGGCGGGGGGCCTGGGTACGAGCAGTACTTC. Residues: CASRYQRGLGGGPGYEQYF.

This chain uses TRBV7-9 with TRBJ2-7, with 7 bases fitting TRBD1. The CDR3 length is 13 residues. The germline V gene has CDR1 SEHNR and CDR2 FQNEAQ (reference sequence). V shed 5 bases, J shed 5 bases, and the junction held 6 bases outside the gene matches. This CDR3 reads CASSPGQNNEQYF. CDR3 coding DNA: TGTGCCAGCAGCCCGGGACAGAACAACGAGCAGTACTTC. The full variable domain, rest sourced from reference TRBV7-9 and TRBJ2-7, is DTGVSQNPRHKITKRGQNVTFRCDPISEHNRLYWYRQTLGQGPEFLTYFQNEAQLEKSRLLSDRFSAERPKGSFSTLEIQRTEQGDSAMYLCASSPGQNNEQYFGPGTRLTVT.

This rearrangement joins TRBV27 to TRBJ2-5; D perhaps matches TRBD1 (6 bases). The better agreement between TRBJ2-7 and the DNA end casts doubt on the J call. This CDR3 is 14 amino acids long. The germline gives CDR1 MNHEY, CDR2 SMNVEV (reference sequence). The CDR3 reads CASSLQDSPYEQYF. CDR3 DNA: TGTGCCAGCAGTTTACAGGACAGCCCCTACGAGCAGTACTTC.

The CDR3 sequence: CASRTDMNTEAFF. CDR3 DNA sequence: TGTGCCAGCAGAACTGATATGAACACTGAAGCTTTCTTT. The chain joins TRBV7-9 to TRBJ1-1; D not resolved. The CDR3 has 13 residues. V dropped 6 bases and J dropped 0 bases, with 8 bases sitting between them. Germline-derived CDR1 and CDR2 are SEHNR and FQNEAQ (reference sequence).

The V and J genes are TRBV29-1 and TRBJ1-2; D ambiguous. The germline V gene has CDR1 SQVTM and CDR2 ANQGSEA. Trimming took off 7 bases at V and 7 bases at J, with 16 bases between the two ends. The CDR3 consists of 12 residues. This chain's CDR3 is CSAGRSRRGYTF. For the CDR3, the DNA is TGCAGCGCCGGCCGGAGCCGACGTGGCTACACCTTC.

V usage is TRBV19 and J usage is TRBJ2-1; the match to TRBD1 covers 9 bases. The germline V gene encodes CDR1 LNHDA and CDR2 SQIVND (reference sequence). The ends lost 7 bases at V and 0 bases at J; junction bases unmatched: 7. This CDR3 is 16 amino acids long. This chain's CDR3 is CASKNRGLFSYNEQFF. The DNA of the CDR3 is TGTGCCAGTAAAAACAGGGGGCTATTCTCCTACAATGAGCAGTTCTTC.

CDR3 amino acids: CASSHSSGGSYNEQFF. As DNA, the CDR3 is TGTGCCAGTAGCCACTCTAGCGGGGGGTCATACAATGAGCAGTTCTTC. The chain has TRBV19 and TRBJ2-1; 11 nucleotides align to TRBD2. CDR1 and CDR2 (germline): LNHDA, SQIVND (reference sequence). V lost 6 bases to trimming and J lost 4 bases; unmatched junction nucleotides: 8. There are 16 residues in the CDR3.

This clone was seen once. The rearrangement joins TRBV7-9 to TRBJ1-2, with D maybe TRBD1 (5 bases). This CDR3 has 15 amino acids. The germline V gene has CDR1 SEHNR and CDR2 FQNEAQ (reference sequence). Trimming cost V 3 bases and J 7 bases, with 18 bases left between them. This CDR3 reads CASSFSGTLVTGYTF. CDR3 DNA: TGTGCCAGCAGCTTCTCCGGGACTCTCGTCACTGGCTACACCTTC.

This chain joins TRBV11-2 and TRBJ2-7; TRBD2 matches at 7 bases. The CDR3 sequence is 16 residues long. Trimming took 5 bases from V and 5 from J; bases not matched to a gene: 15. CDR1 is SGHAT and CDR2 is FQNNGV in the germline V gene. The CDR3 bases are TGTGCCAGCAGCGAAAATTACGGCGGCGGGAGTAACGAGCAGTACTTC. This translates into CASSENYGGGSNEQYF.